This passage covers 16 T cell receptor beta chains from one sample sequenced in a study of shared clonotypes between healthy human individuals (dated by TCRdb to 2020 to 2022). Libraries were built with the immunoSEQ multiplex PCR assay. TCRdb took this table from immuneACCESS and kept in-frame rearrangements with V and J called. Such tables lack part of the clones; where checked against another copy, unresolved V genes explain under half of the gap, and the rest is unexplained. The sample table shows about 2.1 million clones, and about 92% are seen once. The ten most abundant clones make up around 1.7% of the sample. For the CD8 naive samples, CD45RO-negative cells were positively selected for CCR7, yielding a CD45RA+CCR7+ population from which TemRA cells were excluded. The sequenced sample was naive CD8+ T cells from PBMCs. The label giving this sample's cell subset or site can be read as: CD45RA+CCR7+. The receptors were sampled from a man between 18 and 35 years old in good health. Some clones in this sample may be carry-over from other donors' samples.

As concerns this clone: Different DNA sequences within this sample yield the same CDR3. The chain has TRBV27 and TRBJ2-7; D ambiguous. The V end lost 6 bases, the J end lost 0 bases, and 12 bases lay between the germline ends. CDR1 and CDR2 (germline): MNHEY, SMNVEV (reference sequence). This CDR3 is 14 amino acids long. CDR3 coding DNA: TGTGCCAGCAGCCCAGAACGGGCCTCCTACGAGCAGTACTTC. Its translation: CASSPERASYEQYF.

The chain combines TRBV30 with TRBJ2-7; 9 bases agree with TRBD2. From germline, CDR1 is GTSNPN and CDR2 SVGIG (reference sequence). The CDR3 extends over 13 amino acids. V was pared by 2 bases and J by 3 bases, with 2 bases of the junction left unmatched. The DNA for the CDR3 is TGTGCCTGGAGTCAACTAGCGGGCTACGAGCAGTACTTC. It translates to CAWSQLAGYEQYF.

The chain is built from TRBV29-1 and TRBJ2-7; D ambiguous. Germline values: CDR1 SQVTM, CDR2 ANQGSEA. There are 13 residues in the CDR3. V shed 0 bases and J shed 6 bases, with 12 bases lying between them. Here the CDR3 DNA reads TGCAGCGTTGAAGACGGGTTACCTGGCGAGCAGTACTTC. This codes for CSVEDGLPGEQYF.

The chain couples TRBV13 to TRBJ2-7; TRBD1 matches 8 bases. Looked up from germline, CDR1 is PRHDT and CDR2 is FYEKMQ (reference sequence). This CDR3 has 16 amino acids. The V and J ends lost 4 bases and 3 bases, in that order; junction bases with no gene match: 11. The DNA of the CDR3 is TGTGCCAGCAGCTCTTCAGACAGGGGAGGAAACTACGAGCAGTACTTC. This codes for CASSSSDRGGNYEQYF.

The chain joins TRBV28 to TRBJ2-6; D not resolved. V lost 2 bases and J lost 0, with 8 bases in between. Germline V lookup: CDR1 MDHEN, CDR2 SYDVKM. This CDR3 has 16 amino acids. CDR3 sequence reads: CASSLRFFSGANVLTF. The CDR3 DNA sequence: TGTGCCAGCAGTTTAAGGTTCTTCTCTGGGGCCAACGTCCTGACTTTC.

The chain couples TRBV28 to TRBJ2-7, with D possibly being TRBD1 or TRBD2 (5 bases each). This CDR3 is 14 amino acids long. With 6 bases removed from V and 3 bases from J, the gap between germline ends came to 15 bases. The germline CDR1 and CDR2 sequences are MDHEN and SYDVKM. In nucleotides, the CDR3 is TGTGCCAGCAGCCAATACGGGACCTTCTACGAGCAGTACTTC. Protein: CASSQYGTFYEQYF.

Turning to this clone: This same CDR3 is encoded by further DNA sequences in the sample. The gene calls are TRBV4-1 and TRBJ2-7, with 8 positions matching TRBD1. The CDR3 runs to 15 residues. With V trimmed by 1 base and J by 1 base, 3 bases remained unmatched. Per the germline V gene, CDR1 is MGHRA and CDR2 is YSYEKL. For the CDR3, the DNA is TGCGCCAGCAGCCAAGGACAGGGGACGTCCTACGAGCAGTACTTC. Protein sequence: CASSQGQGTSYEQYF.

This sequence joins TRBV4-2 and TRBJ2-2, with a weak D call TRBD2 (6 bases). The V and J ends lost 1 base and 5 bases respectively, with 14 bases between them. Germline V lookup: CDR1 LGHNA, CDR2 YNFKEQ. The CDR3 runs 16 residues. The CDR3 DNA sequence: TGTGCCAGCAGCCAAGTTCGGGAGTCGTGGACCGGGGAGCTGTTTTTT. The encoded protein is CASSQVRESWTGELFF.

The rearrangement links TRBV5-3 to TRBJ1-1; no firm D call. TRBV5-3 is classed as an ORF, of uncertain function. This CDR3 spans 15 amino acids. V lost 3 bases and J 1 base, leaving 13 bases between the germline ends. The CDR3 DNA is TGTGCCAGAAGCTGCCACGGACGGAGGAACACTGAAGCTTTCTTT. Its protein is CARSCHGRRNTEAFF.

The chain employs TRBV7-9 and TRBJ1-1; a weak D match, TRBD1 (5 bases). The CDR3 has 16 residues. V dropped 5 bases and J dropped 0 bases, with 16 bases sitting between them. Germline V lookup: CDR1 SEHNR, CDR2 FQNEAQ (reference sequence). The CDR3 protein is CASSPHGVTVNTEAFF. The DNA for the CDR3 is TGTGCCAGCAGCCCACATGGCGTGACAGTGAACACTGAAGCTTTCTTT.

The chain joins TRBV7-9 to TRBJ2-4, with D perhaps being TRBD1 or TRBD2 (6 bases each). The CDR3 is 14 residues long. Germline lookup yields CDR1 SEHNR and CDR2 FQNEAQ (reference sequence). V was pared by 8 bases and J by 4 bases, with 15 bases between. This chain's CDR3 is CASVEGGEKNIQYF. CDR3 nucleotide sequence: TGTGCCAGCGTAGAGGGGGGAGAGAAAAACATTCAGTACTTC.

The rearrangement links TRBV27 to TRBJ2-7, with 7 bases fitting TRBD1. V lost 4 bases, J lost 3 bases, and 6 bases stayed unmatched. The germline V gene has CDR1 MNHEY and CDR2 SMNVEV (reference sequence). The CDR3 runs to 14 residues. This chain's CDR3 is CASSSPGQSYEQYF. CDR3 nucleotide sequence: TGTGCCAGCAGTTCGCCGGGACAGAGCTACGAGCAGTACTTC.

The rearrangement joins TRBV29-1 to TRBJ1-1, with 7 bases that match TRBD1. With V trimmed by 7 bases and J by 3 bases, 11 bases remained unmatched. This CDR3 contains 14 residues. CDR1 SQVTM and CDR2 ANQGSEA come from the germline V gene. DNA for the CDR3: TGCAGCGCTGTTGGAAGACAGGGAGACACTGAAGCTTTCTTT. Its protein is CSAVGRQGDTEAFF.

The V call is TRBV10-1, the J call TRBJ2-2; 12 positions match TRBD2. The germline V gene has CDR1 WNHNN and CDR2 SYGVQD (reference sequence). Unmatched junction bases numbered 19, after V lost 10 bases and J lost 7 bases. The CDR3 runs 18 residues. CDR3 sequence: CAIVLAGGPPAQFGELFF. The CDR3 DNA is TGCGCCATCGTCCTAGCGGGAGGGCCGCCGGCGCAGTTCGGGGAGCTGTTTTTT.

This clone has only one observation. This rearrangement joins TRBV6-6 to TRBJ2-1, with D uncertain. This CDR3 region has 14 residues. With 0 bases removed from V and 4 bases from J, the gap between germline ends came to 7 bases. In germline, CDR1 is MNHNY, CDR2 SVGAGI (reference sequence). CDR3 loop: CASSYSIGYNEQFF. The CDR3, as DNA: TGTGCCAGCAGTTACTCGATTGGGTACAATGAGCAGTTCTTC.

This clone was observed once. V usage is TRBV27 and J usage is TRBJ2-7; tentative D call: TRBD1 (6 bases). V lost 6 bases, J lost 6 bases, and 33 bases lay in between. This CDR3 is 19 amino acids long. Germline V CDR1 and CDR2: MNHEY, SMNVEV (reference sequence). The CDR3 region has the DNA TGTGCCAGCAGCAATCTAGGATACAGGGCCGACCTCCCAGGAGGCGAGCAGTACTTC. Its protein product is CASSNLGYRADLPGGEQYF.